The 22 T cell receptor beta chains in this list originate from one sample, sequenced in a study of shared clonotypes between healthy human individuals. TCRdb's copy holds only in-frame clones and misses some; the assay was immunoSEQ multiplex PCR. This table has roughly 810,000 clones, about 97% appearing once. CD45RO-negative cells were positively selected for CCR7, leaving out terminally differentiated effector memory CD45RA+ cells. Sequencing was done on a sample of naive CD8+ T cells sorted from blood. Receptors originate from a man aged 30-40 years in good health.

The rearrangement joins TRBV5-1 to TRBJ2-3; the match to TRBD2 covers 7 bases. This CDR3 is built from 15 residues. CDR1 and CDR2 from the germline V gene are SGHRS and YFSETQ. Trimming removed 1 base from V and 5 bases from J; junction bases left unmatched: 7. CDR3 nucleotides: TGCGCCAGCAGCTTGAGTCTAGCGGTCAGAGATACGCAGTATTTT. Encoded protein: CASSLSLAVRDTQYF.

This sequence joins TRBV5-1 and TRBJ2-7; 9 bases match TRBD2. Germline V lookup: CDR1 SGHRS, CDR2 YFSETQ. V was pared by 5 bases and J by 2 bases, with 14 bases of the junction left unmatched. There are 17 residues in the CDR3. The CDR3 spells CASRHRDGSGSPYEQYF. CDR3 coding DNA: TGCGCCAGCAGGCACAGGGATGGTAGCGGGAGTCCCTACGAGCAGTACTTC.

About this clone: One end of the junction is discordant with germline, which a read error may explain. This sequence joins TRBV11-2 and TRBJ2-3, with D perhaps TRBD2 (6 bases). There are 13 residues in the CDR3. CDR1 and CDR2 (germline): SGHAT, FQNNGV. CDR3 in amino acids: CACRRASTDTQYF. The CDR3, as DNA: TGTGCCTGCAGGAGGGCTAGCACAGATACGCAGTATTTT.

The chain joins TRBV5-1 to TRBJ1-1; no definite D call. There are 14 residues in the CDR3. Trimming left V 6 bases short and J 0 bases short, with 12 bases between. The germline V gene encodes CDR1 SGHRS and CDR2 YFSETQ. The CDR3 sequence is CASTPTDLNTEAFF. CDR3 sequence (DNA): TGCGCCAGCACGCCTACAGACTTGAACACTGAAGCTTTCTTT.

The chain couples TRBV6-6 to TRBJ2-1; D is uncertain. Germline V gene sequence: CDR1 MNHNY, CDR2 SVGAGI (reference sequence). CDR3 length: 13 residues. Between the trimmed V and J ends, which lost 0 bases and 9 bases, there was a span of 9 bases. CDR3 nucleotide sequence: TGTGCCAGCAGTTACTCGACCGGTGGTGAGCAGTTCTTC. This encodes CASSYSTGGEQFF.

This sequence joins TRBV27 and TRBJ1-1, with no clear D. The CDR3 runs 13 residues. V lost 0 bases, J lost 5 bases, and 7 bases lay in between. Germline V lookup: CDR1 MNHEY, CDR2 SMNVEV (reference sequence). The CDR3 DNA reads TGTGCCAGCAGTTTATCCCAAGGAACTGAAGCTTTCTTT. Encoded protein: CASSLSQGTEAFF.

Only one count was recorded for this clone. The CDR3 is CASSPTRVGGDTQYF. For the CDR3, the DNA is TGTGCCAGCAGCCCTACTAGGGTGGGGGGGGATACGCAGTATTTT. The rearrangement uses TRBV5-4 and TRBJ2-3, with TRBD2 matching 7 bases. V lost 4 bases to trimming and J lost 6 bases; unmatched junction nucleotides: 11. The CDR3 covers 15 residues. Germline CDR1 SGHNT, CDR2 YYREEE (reference sequence).

The chain uses TRBV19 and TRBJ1-2, with TRBD1 matching over 9 bases. Germline CDR1 LNHDA, CDR2 SQIVND (reference sequence). J was trimmed by 7 bases and V by 1 base; bases with no gene match: 4. The CDR3 loop spans 14 amino acids. CDR3 loop: CASSIGTGVPGYTF. The CDR3 coding sequence is TGTGCCAGTAGTATAGGGACAGGGGTCCCTGGCTACACCTTC. The whole variable domain, remainder taken from reference TRBV19 and TRBJ1-2, is DGGITQSPKYLFRKEGQNVTLSCEQNLNHDAMYWYRQDPGQGLRLIYYSQIVNDFQKGDIAEGYSVSREKKESFPLTVTSAQKNPTAFYLCASSIGTGVPGYTFGSGTRLTVV.

This clone has a single count. The chain has TRBV7-2 and TRBJ2-7; D is perhaps TRBD1 (5 bases). Trimming took 0 bases from V and 0 from J, leaving 6 bases between them. Germline V gene sequence: CDR1 SGHTA, CDR2 FQGNSA. The CDR3 has 14 amino acids. CDR3 bases: TGTGCCAGCAGCTTAGCCAGGGCCTCCTACGAGCAGTACTTC. Its protein is CASSLARASYEQYF.

J is TRBJ2-1 and V is TRBV7-6; 7 nucleotides agree with TRBD2. The V gene's germline CDR1 is SGHVS and CDR2 FNYEAQ. CDR3 length equals 14 residues. J was trimmed by 5 bases and V by 2 bases; bases with no gene match: 3. CDR3 in DNA: TGTGCCAGCAGCTTAACGGGAGGTGACAATGAGCAGTTCTTC. It yields the protein CASSLTGGDNEQFF.

The gene calls are TRBV7-3 and TRBJ2-1; 14 positions agree with TRBD2. This CDR3 is built from 15 residues. Unmatched junction bases numbered 1, after V lost 4 bases and J lost 5 bases. CDR1 is SGHTA and CDR2 is FQGTGA in the germline V gene. Here the CDR3 DNA reads TGTGCCAGCAGCTCGGGACTAGCGGGGGACAATGAGCAGTTCTTC. Protein product: CASSSGLAGDNEQFF.

The count of this clone is one. The chain has TRBV5-5 and TRBJ2-5; D is possibly TRBD1 (6 bases). The CDR3 contains 15 residues. The V gene's germline CDR1 is SGHKS and CDR2 YYEKEE (reference sequence). Deletions cut 2 bases from V and 1 base from J, with 12 bases between. The DNA for the CDR3 is TGTGCCAGCAGCTTACCGGGACACCGCCAAGAGACCCAGTACTTC. Translation: CASSLPGHRQETQYF.

The rearrangement links TRBV19 to TRBJ2-1, with D unresolved. V was pared by 3 bases and J by 6 bases, with 15 bases between. The CDR3 is made up of 15 amino acids. The V gene's germline CDR1 is LNHDA and CDR2 SQIVND (reference sequence). The CDR3 bases are TGTGCCAGTAGTATCTCCCCCCTGAGGTCCAATGAGCAGTTCTTC. Translated: CASSISPLRSNEQFF.

The J gene is TRBJ1-1, the V gene TRBV4-3, with 7 bases that match TRBD1. This CDR3 is built from 15 residues. V lost 0 bases, J lost 0 bases, and 1 base stayed unmatched. Germline-derived CDR1 and CDR2 are LGHNA and YSLEER. The CDR3 reads CASSQDGTVNTEAFF. In nucleotides, the CDR3 is TGCGCCAGCAGCCAAGATGGGACAGTGAACACTGAAGCTTTCTTT.

This chain connects TRBV27 to TRBJ1-1, with D unclear. The CDR3 has 14 amino acids. V lost 2 bases and J 4 bases, leaving 11 bases between the germline ends. Per the germline V gene, CDR1 is MNHEY and CDR2 is SMNVEV (reference sequence). As DNA, the CDR3 is TGTGCCAGCAGTTTAGGGGATTTGGGCACTGAAGCTTTCTTT. This gives the protein CASSLGDLGTEAFF.

In this sample, this clone turned up once. The V and J genes are TRBV27 and TRBJ2-7, with D possibly TRBD1 on 6 matching bases. The CDR3 loop spans 13 amino acids. In germline, CDR1 is MNHEY, CDR2 SMNVEV (reference sequence). Trimming removed 5 bases from V and 4 bases from J, with 12 bases in between. CDR3: CASSIKQGYEQYF. For the CDR3, the DNA is TGTGCCAGCAGTATCAAACAGGGTTACGAGCAGTACTTC.

The CDR3 sequence: CASSLAATVEGDVQFF. Here the CDR3 DNA reads TGCGCCAGCAGCTTGGCGGCAACAGTGGAAGGAGATGTACAGTTCTTC. This chain links TRBV5-1 with TRBJ2-1; no reliable D call. This CDR3 spans 16 amino acids. CDR1 is SGHRS, CDR2 YFSETQ, per germline. Trimming left V 0 bases short and J 13 bases short, with 23 bases between.

V usage is TRBV7-8 and J usage is TRBJ2-1; possibly TRBD2 for D (6 bases). The germline CDR1 and CDR2 sequences are SGHVS and FQNEAQ. The CDR3 sequence is 15 residues long. The V gene lost 1 base and the J gene lost 0 bases, with 7 bases spanning the gap. The CDR3 protein is CASSLGRDSYNEQFF. The CDR3 bases are TGTGCCAGCAGCTTAGGGCGGGACTCCTACAATGAGCAGTTCTTC. The full variable domain, rest sourced from reference TRBV7-8 and TRBJ2-1, is GAGVSQSPRYKVAKRGQDVALRCDPISGHVSLFWYQQALGQGPEFLTYFQNEAQLDKSGLPSDRFFAERPEGSVSTLKIQRTQQEDSAVYLCASSLGRDSYNEQFFGPGTRLTVL.

The V and J genes are TRBV4-1 and TRBJ2-5, with a weak D call TRBD2 (6 bases). With 6 bases removed from V and 4 bases from J, the gap between germline ends came to 18 bases. Looked up from germline, CDR1 is MGHRA and CDR2 is YSYEKL. The CDR3 extends over 15 amino acids. CDR3 amino acids: CASSDQGGWAETQYF. The CDR3 nucleotides are TGCGCCAGCAGTGATCAAGGAGGGTGGGCAGAGACCCAGTACTTC.

This chain connects TRBV5-1 to TRBJ2-7; D is unresolved. CDR3 length: 15 amino acids. V lost 0 bases, J lost 1 base, and 11 bases lay in between. Looked up from germline, CDR1 is SGHRS and CDR2 is YFSETQ. CDR3 DNA: TGCGCCAGCAGCTTGGGACCTTCGGTTTCCTACGAGCAGTACTTC. Translated: CASSLGPSVSYEQYF. The full variable domain, its missing parts supplied by reference TRBV5-1 and TRBJ2-7, is KAGVTQTPRYLIKTRGQQVTLSCSPISGHRSVSWYQQTPGQGLQFLFEYFSETQRNKGNFPGRFSGRQFSNSRSEMNVSTLELGDSALYLCASSLGPSVSYEQYFGPGTRLTVT.

The J gene is TRBJ2-3, the V gene TRBV5-1, with D unresolved. Looked up from germline, CDR1 is SGHRS and CDR2 is YFSETQ. V dropped 4 bases and J dropped 6 bases, with 15 bases sitting between them. The CDR3 length is 14 residues. The chain's CDR3 is CASSQEIGPDTQYF. DNA for the CDR3: TGCGCCAGCAGCCAGGAGATCGGGCCGGATACGCAGTATTTT.

The chain recombines TRBV5-1 with TRBJ2-1; 9 nucleotides line up with TRBD1. Looked up from germline, CDR1 is SGHRS and CDR2 is YFSETQ. Germline trimming cut 4 bases from V and 4 bases from J; bases unmatched to any gene: 6. The CDR3 extends over 15 amino acids. The CDR3 is CASSAWDRAYNEQFF. CDR3 DNA: TGCGCCAGCAGCGCGTGGGACAGGGCGTACAATGAGCAGTTCTTC.